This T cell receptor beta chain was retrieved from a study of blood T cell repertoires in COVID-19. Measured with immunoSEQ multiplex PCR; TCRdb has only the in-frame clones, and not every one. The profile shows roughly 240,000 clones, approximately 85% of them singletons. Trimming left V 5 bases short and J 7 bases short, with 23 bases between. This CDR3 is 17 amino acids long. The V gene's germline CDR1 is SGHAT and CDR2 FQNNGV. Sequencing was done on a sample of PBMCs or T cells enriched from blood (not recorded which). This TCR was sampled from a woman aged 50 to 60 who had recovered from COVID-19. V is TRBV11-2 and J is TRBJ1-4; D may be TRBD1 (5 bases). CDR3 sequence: CASSPIGWPGPPEKLFF. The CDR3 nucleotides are TGTGCCAGCAGCCCAATCGGGTGGCCAGGGCCCCCTGAAAAACTGTTTTTT.